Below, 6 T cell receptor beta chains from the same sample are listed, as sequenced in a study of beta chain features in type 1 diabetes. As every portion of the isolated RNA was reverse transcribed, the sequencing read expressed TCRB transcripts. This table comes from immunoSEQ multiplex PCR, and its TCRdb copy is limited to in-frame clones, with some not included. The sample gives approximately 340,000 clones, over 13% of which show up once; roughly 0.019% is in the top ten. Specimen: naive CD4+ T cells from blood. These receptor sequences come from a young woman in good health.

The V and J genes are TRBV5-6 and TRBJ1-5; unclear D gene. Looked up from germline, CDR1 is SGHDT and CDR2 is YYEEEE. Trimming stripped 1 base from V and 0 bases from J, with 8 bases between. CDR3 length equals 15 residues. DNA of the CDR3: TGTGCCAGCAGCTTGCGAGGGTATAGCAATCAGCCCCAGCATTTT. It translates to CASSLRGYSNQPQHF. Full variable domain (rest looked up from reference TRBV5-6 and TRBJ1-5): DAGVTQSPTHLIKTRGQQVTLRCSPKSGHDTVSWYQQALGQGPQFIFQYYEEEERQRGNFPDRFSGHQFPNYSSELNVNALLLGDSALYLCASSLRGYSNQPQHFGDGTRLSIL.

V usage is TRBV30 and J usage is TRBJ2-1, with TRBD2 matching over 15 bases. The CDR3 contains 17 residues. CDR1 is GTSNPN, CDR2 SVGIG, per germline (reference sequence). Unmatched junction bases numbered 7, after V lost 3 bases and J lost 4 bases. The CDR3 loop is CAWRTGLAGGSYNEQFF. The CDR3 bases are TGTGCCTGGAGAACGGGACTAGCGGGAGGAAGTTACAATGAGCAGTTCTTC.

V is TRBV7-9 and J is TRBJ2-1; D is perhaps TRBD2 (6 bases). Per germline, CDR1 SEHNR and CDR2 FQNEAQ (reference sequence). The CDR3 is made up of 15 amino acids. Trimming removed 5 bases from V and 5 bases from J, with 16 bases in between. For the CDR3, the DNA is TGTGCCAGCAGCCCCTCTGGGAGGAGGAACAATGAGCAGTTCTTC. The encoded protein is CASSPSGRRNNEQFF. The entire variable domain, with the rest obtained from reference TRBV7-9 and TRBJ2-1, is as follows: DTGVSQNPRHKITKRGQNVTFRCDPISEHNRLYWYRQTLGQGPEFLTYFQNEAQLEKSRLLSDRFSAERPKGSFSTLEIQRTEQGDSAMYLCASSPSGRRNNEQFFGPGTRLTVL.

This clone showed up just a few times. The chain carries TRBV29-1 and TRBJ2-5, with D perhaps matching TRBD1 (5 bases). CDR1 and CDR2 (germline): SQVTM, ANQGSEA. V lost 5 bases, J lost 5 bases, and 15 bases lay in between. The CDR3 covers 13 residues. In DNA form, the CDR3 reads TGCAGCGTTCGGACACGAATTACGGAGACCCAGTACTTC. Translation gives CSVRTRITETQYF.

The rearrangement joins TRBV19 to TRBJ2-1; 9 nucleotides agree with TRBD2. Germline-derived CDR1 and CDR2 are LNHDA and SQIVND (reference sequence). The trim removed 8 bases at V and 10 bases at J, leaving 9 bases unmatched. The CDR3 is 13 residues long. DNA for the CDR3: TGTGCCAGTGGGACTAGCTTCCGATGGGAGCAGTTCTTC. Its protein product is CASGTSFRWEQFF.

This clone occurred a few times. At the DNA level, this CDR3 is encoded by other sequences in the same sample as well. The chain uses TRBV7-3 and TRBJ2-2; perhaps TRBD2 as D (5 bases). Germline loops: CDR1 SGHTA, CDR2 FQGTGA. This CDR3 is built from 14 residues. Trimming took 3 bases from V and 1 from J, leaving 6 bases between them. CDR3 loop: CASSFGGNTGELFF. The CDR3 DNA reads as TGTGCCAGCAGCTTTGGAGGGAACACCGGGGAGCTGTTTTTT. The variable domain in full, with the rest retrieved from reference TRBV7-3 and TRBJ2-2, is GAGVSQTPSNKVTEKGKYVELRCDPISGHTALYWYRQSLGQGPEFLIYFQGTGAADDSGLPNDRFFAVRPEGSVSTLKIQRTERGDSAVYLCASSFGGNTGELFFGEGSRLTVL.